The 11 T cell receptor beta chains given below trace back to one sample, sequenced in a study of blood T cell repertoires in COVID-19. TCRdb's table, derived via immunoSEQ multiplex PCR, lists solely in-frame clones and lacks some. The sample shows roughly 330,000 clones, 70% to 90% of them seen only once. Source material: PBMCs or T cells enriched from blood (not recorded which). Receptor source: a woman in her twenties or thirties who had recovered from COVID-19.

Only a few counts were recorded for this clone. The sample has other DNA sequences that encode this CDR3 too. The chain employs TRBV27 and TRBJ1-2, with TRBD1 matching 9 bases. From germline, CDR1 is MNHEY and CDR2 SMNVEV (reference sequence). Germline trimming cut 3 bases from V and 5 bases from J; bases unmatched to any gene: 1. The CDR3 has 13 residues. The CDR3 sequence: CASSFGQGYGYTF. As DNA, the CDR3 is TGTGCCAGCAGTTTTGGACAGGGGTATGGCTACACCTTC.

The chain carries TRBV7-8 and TRBJ1-3, with D uncertain. The CDR3 runs to 14 residues. The V end was cut by 1 base, the J end by 8 bases, with 12 bases between. The germline gives CDR1 SGHVS, CDR2 FQNEAQ. The CDR3 here is CASSLDLGEDTIYF. CDR3 coding DNA: TGTGCCAGCAGCTTAGACCTCGGTGAGGACACCATATATTTT. Complete variable domain (other parts from reference TRBV7-8 and TRBJ1-3): GAGVSQSPRYKVAKRGQDVALRCDPISGHVSLFWYQQALGQGPEFLTYFQNEAQLDKSGLPSDRFFAERPEGSVSTLKIQRTQQEDSAVYLCASSLDLGEDTIYFGEGSWLTVV.

The genes are TRBV7-2 and TRBJ1-2; 8 bases are a match to TRBD1. The V and J ends lost 1 base and 8 bases, in that order; junction bases with no gene match: 6. This CDR3 is built from 14 residues. Germline-derived CDR1 and CDR2 are SGHTA and FQGNSA. The CDR3 coding sequence is TGTGCCAGCAGCTTAGATCGGACAGGGCTAGGCTACACCTTC. It specifies CASSLDRTGLGYTF.

The chain recombines TRBV6-4 with TRBJ1-6, with TRBD1 matching 7 bases. Germline assignment: CDR1 MRHNA and CDR2 SNTAGT. This CDR3 has 15 amino acids. The V and J ends lost 5 bases and 5 bases, in that order; junction bases with no gene match: 6. Here the CDR3 DNA reads TGTGCCAGCAGTCTCGGACAGGCGGATAATTCACCCCTCCACTTT. It specifies CASSLGQADNSPLHF.

As DNA, the CDR3 is TGTGCCAGCAGCCAAGATACAGTCTATGGCTACACCTTC. Its protein product is CASSQDTVYGYTF. The chain is built from TRBV4-2 and TRBJ1-2; D call uncertain. The CDR3 is 13 amino acids. V dropped 0 bases and J dropped 4 bases, with 6 bases sitting between them. Germline values: CDR1 LGHNA, CDR2 YNFKEQ.

V usage is TRBV29-1 and J usage is TRBJ2-7; 7 bases are a match to TRBD2. CDR1 and CDR2 from the germline V gene are SQVTM and ANQGSEA. Trimming took 7 bases from V and 2 from J; bases not matched to a gene: 11. This CDR3 has 14 residues. CDR3 residues: CSAAGGTATYEQYF. CDR3 in DNA: TGCAGCGCCGCCGGGGGGACCGCGACCTACGAGCAGTACTTC.

The V gene is TRBV2, the J gene TRBJ1-6; D not resolved. The CDR3 spans 11 residues. V gave up 8 bases and J gave up 15 bases, with 14 bases separating them. Germline V lookup: CDR1 SNHLY, CDR2 FYNNEI. The CDR3 DNA reads TGTGCCAGCGTCCTCGGAGACCTCCTCCACTTT. Residues: CASVLGDLLHF.

The chain is built from TRBV7-6 and TRBJ2-7, with 7 bases matching TRBD1. Trimming cost V 6 bases and J 3 bases; bases outside gene matches: 20. The CDR3 is 18 amino acids. CDR1 SGHVS and CDR2 FNYEAQ come from the germline V gene. The CDR3 loop is CASSSMSTGAQGHYEQYF. The DNA of the CDR3 is TGTGCCAGCAGTTCTATGTCAACAGGGGCCCAAGGGCACTACGAGCAGTACTTC. Full variable domain (remainder filled in from reference TRBV7-6 and TRBJ2-7): GAGVSQSPRYKVTKRGQDVALRCDPISGHVSLYWYRQALGQGPEFLTYFNYEAQQDKSGLPNDRFSAERPEGSISTLTIQRTEQRDSAMYRCASSSMSTGAQGHYEQYFGPGTRLTVT.

This clone occurred a few times. The chain couples TRBV5-1 to TRBJ1-2; 11 bases agree with TRBD1. The ends lost 3 bases at V and 1 base at J; junction bases unmatched: 8. The CDR3 consists of 17 residues. CDR1 SGHRS and CDR2 YFSETQ come from the germline V gene. CDR3: CASSWGQGVESNYGYTF. The DNA of the CDR3 is TGCGCCAGCAGCTGGGGACAGGGGGTAGAGAGTAACTATGGCTACACCTTC.

The rearrangement links TRBV6-5 to TRBJ2-5; 9 nucleotides align to TRBD1. V gave up 4 bases and J gave up 4 bases; unmatched junction bases: 4. Looked up from germline, CDR1 is MNHEY and CDR2 is SVGAGI. The CDR3 is made up of 14 amino acids. CDR3 region: CASSSHRGRETQYF. CDR3 coding DNA: TGTGCCAGCAGTTCCCACAGGGGGCGAGAGACCCAGTACTTC.

V is TRBV7-9 and J is TRBJ2-1; 10 positions match TRBD1. This CDR3 is built from 16 residues. Germline V CDR1 and CDR2: SEHNR, FQNEAQ (reference sequence). V shed 5 bases and J 4 bases; nucleotides not matched to a gene: 8. CDR3 region: CASSLTGTGVYNEQFF. The CDR3 nucleotides are TGTGCCAGCAGCCTAACCGGGACAGGGGTGTACAATGAGCAGTTCTTC.